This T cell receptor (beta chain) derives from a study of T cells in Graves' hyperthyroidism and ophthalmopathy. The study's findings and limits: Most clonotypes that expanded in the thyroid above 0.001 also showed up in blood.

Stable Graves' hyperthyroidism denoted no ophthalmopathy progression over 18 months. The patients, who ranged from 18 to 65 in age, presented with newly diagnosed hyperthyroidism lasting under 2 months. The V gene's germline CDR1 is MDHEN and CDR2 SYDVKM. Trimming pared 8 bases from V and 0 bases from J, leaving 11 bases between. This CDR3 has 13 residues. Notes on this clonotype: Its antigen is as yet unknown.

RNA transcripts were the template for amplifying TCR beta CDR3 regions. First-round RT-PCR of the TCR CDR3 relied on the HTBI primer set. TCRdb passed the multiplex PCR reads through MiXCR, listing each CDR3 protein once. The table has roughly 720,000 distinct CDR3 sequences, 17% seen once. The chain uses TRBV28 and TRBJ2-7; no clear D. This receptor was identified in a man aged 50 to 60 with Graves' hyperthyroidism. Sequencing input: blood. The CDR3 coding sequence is TGTGCCAGCGGCCTCGGACGCTCCTACGAGCAGTACTTC. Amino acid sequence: CASGLGRSYEQYF.